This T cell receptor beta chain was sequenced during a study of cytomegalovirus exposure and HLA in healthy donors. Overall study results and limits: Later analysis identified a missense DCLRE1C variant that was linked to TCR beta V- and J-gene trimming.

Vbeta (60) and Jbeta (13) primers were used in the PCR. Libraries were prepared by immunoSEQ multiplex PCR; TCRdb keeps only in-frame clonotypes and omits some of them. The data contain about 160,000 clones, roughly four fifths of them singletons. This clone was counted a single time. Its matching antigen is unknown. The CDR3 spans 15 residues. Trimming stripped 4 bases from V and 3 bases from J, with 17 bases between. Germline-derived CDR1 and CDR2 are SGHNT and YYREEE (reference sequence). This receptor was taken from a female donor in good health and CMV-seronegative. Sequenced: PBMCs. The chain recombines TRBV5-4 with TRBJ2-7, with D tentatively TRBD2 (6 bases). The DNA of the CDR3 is TGTGCCAGCAGCCCCCCCGGTGGGAGGTTCTACGAGCAGTACTTC. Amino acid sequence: CASSPPGGRFYEQYF.